This T cell receptor (beta chain) was retrieved from a study of Graves' ophthalmopathy and Graves' hyperthyroidism. Enrollment excluded any patients with other autoimmune diseases, uncontrolled infections, pregnancy or lactation. Using RNA transcripts, the TCR beta CDR3 regions were amplified. The workflow started with a first-round RT-PCR run with HTBI primers and then moved on to a second-round multiplex PCR. TCRdb ran MiXCR on the multiplex PCR reads and lists one entry per CDR3 protein. Found here are around 1.1 million distinct CDR3 sequences, 35% to 45% of them singletons; the top ten hold over 8.5%. The table lists this clonotype with many counts. Specimen: peripheral blood or thyroid tissue (not recorded which). The clonotype was recovered from an adult man with Graves' hyperthyroidism.

The CDR3 sequence is CATSEGKLRTDTQYF. The CDR3 nucleotides are TGTGCCACCAGTGAGGGCAAACTCCGGACAGATACGCAGTATTTT. The rearrangement uses TRBV24-1 and TRBJ2-3, with D unresolved. The CDR3 extends over 15 amino acids. V dropped 4 bases and J dropped 3 bases, with 13 bases sitting between them. CDR1 is KGHDR, CDR2 SFDVKD, per germline.